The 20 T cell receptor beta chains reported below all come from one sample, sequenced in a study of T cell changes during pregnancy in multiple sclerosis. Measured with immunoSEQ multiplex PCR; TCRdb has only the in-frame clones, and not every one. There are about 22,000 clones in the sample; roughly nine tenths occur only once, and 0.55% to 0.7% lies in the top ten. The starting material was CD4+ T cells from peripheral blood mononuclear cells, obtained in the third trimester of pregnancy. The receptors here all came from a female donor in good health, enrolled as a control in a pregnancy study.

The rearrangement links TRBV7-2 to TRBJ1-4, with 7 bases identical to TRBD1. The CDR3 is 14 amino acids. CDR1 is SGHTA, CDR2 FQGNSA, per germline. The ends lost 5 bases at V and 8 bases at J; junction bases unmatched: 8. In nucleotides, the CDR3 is TGTGCCAGCAGCGGTGACAGGGAAGGGGAAAAACTGTTTTTT. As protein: CASSGDREGEKLFF.

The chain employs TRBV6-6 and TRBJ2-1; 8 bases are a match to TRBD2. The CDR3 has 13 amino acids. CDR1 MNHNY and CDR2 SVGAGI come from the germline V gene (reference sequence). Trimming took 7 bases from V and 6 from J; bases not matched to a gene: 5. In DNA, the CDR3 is TGTGCCAGCATGGGTAGCGGGATCAATGAGCAGTTCTTC. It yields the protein CASMGSGINEQFF.

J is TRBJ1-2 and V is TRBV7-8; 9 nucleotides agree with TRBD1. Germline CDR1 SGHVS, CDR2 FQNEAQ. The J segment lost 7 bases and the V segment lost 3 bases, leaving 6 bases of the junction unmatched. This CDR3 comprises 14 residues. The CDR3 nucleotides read TGTGCCAGCAGCTTGGGACAGGGAGCGGGTGGCTACACCTTC. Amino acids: CASSLGQGAGGYTF.

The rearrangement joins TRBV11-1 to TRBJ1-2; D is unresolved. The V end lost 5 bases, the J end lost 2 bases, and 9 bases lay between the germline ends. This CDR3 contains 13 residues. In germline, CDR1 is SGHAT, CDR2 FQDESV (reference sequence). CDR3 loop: CASSPELNYGYTF. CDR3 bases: TGTGCCAGCAGCCCCGAACTAAACTATGGCTACACCTTC.

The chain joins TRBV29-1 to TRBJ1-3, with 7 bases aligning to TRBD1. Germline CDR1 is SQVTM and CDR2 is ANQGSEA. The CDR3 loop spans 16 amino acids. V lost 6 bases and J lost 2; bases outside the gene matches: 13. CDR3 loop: CSVSDDRVTAGNTIYF. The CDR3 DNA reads TGCAGCGTATCGGACGACAGGGTAACTGCTGGAAACACCATATATTTT.

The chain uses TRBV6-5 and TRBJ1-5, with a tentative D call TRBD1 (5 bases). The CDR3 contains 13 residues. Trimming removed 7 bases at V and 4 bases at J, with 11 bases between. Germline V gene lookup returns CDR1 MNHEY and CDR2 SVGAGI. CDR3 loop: CASKTGLNQPQHF. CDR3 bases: TGTGCCAGCAAAACAGGACTAAATCAGCCCCAGCATTTT.

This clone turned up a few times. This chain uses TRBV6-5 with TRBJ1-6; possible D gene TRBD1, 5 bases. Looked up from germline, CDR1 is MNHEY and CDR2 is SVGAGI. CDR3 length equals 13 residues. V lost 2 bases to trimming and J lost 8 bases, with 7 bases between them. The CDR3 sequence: CASSYVGDSPLHF. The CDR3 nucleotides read TGTGCCAGCAGTTACGTAGGGGATTCACCCCTCCACTTT.

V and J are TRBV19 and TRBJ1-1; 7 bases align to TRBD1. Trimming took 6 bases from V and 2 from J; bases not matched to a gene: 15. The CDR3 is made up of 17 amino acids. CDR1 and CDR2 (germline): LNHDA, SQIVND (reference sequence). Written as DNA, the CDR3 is TGTGCCAGTAGGCCCAACTATGACAGGGCGCTCAACACTGAAGCTTTCTTT. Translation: CASRPNYDRALNTEAFF.

This chain's CDR3 is CASSTGRTSGRGNEQFF. DNA of the CDR3: TGTGCCAGCAGTACAGGGAGGACTAGCGGGAGAGGCAATGAGCAGTTCTTC. The chain employs TRBV2 and TRBJ2-1; 13 bases line up with TRBD2. Trimming took 5 bases from V and 6 from J; bases not matched to a gene: 10. Germline loops: CDR1 SNHLY, CDR2 FYNNEI. The CDR3 has 17 amino acids.

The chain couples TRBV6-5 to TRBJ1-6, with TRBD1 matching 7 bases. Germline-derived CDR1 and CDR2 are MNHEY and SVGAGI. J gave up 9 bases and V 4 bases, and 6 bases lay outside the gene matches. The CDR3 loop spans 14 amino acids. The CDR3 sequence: CASSLQGPTSPLHF. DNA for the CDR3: TGTGCCAGCAGTTTACAGGGGCCCACTTCACCCCTCCACTTT.

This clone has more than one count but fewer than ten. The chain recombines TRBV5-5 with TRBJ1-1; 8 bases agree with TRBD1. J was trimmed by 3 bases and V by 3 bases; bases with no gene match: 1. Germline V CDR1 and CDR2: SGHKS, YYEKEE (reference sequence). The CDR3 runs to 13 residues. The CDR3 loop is CASSSDRDTEAFF. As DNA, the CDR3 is TGTGCCAGCAGCTCGGACAGGGACACTGAAGCTTTCTTT.

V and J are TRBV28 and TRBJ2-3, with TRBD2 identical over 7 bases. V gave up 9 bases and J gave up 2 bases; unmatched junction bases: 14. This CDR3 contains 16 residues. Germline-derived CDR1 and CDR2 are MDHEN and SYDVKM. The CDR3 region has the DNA TGTGCCAGTAGTACGGGAGGCGGAGGGGCCACAGATACGCAGTATTTT. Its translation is CASSTGGGGATDTQYF.

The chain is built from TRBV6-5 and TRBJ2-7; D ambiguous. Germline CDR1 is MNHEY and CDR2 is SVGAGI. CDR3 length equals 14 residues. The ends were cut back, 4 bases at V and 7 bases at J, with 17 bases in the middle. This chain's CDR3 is CASSSPLGTREQYF. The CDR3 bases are TGTGCCAGCAGTTCCCCCCTAGGAACGAGGGAGCAGTACTTC.

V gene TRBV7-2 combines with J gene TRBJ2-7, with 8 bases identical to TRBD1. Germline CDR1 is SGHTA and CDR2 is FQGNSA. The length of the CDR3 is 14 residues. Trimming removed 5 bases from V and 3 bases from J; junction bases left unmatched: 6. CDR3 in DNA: TGTGCCAGCAGCGGGACAGGAGGAATCTACGAGCAGTACTTC. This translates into CASSGTGGIYEQYF.

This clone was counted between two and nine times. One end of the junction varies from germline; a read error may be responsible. CDR3 nucleotide sequence: TGTGCCGGCAGACAGGGCGGAGGAGAGACCCAGTACTTC. Amino acid sequence: CAGRQGGGETQYF. The gene calls are TRBV2 and TRBJ2-5; 7 bases match TRBD1. Germline V CDR1 and CDR2: SNHLY, FYNNEI. CDR3 size: 13 residues.

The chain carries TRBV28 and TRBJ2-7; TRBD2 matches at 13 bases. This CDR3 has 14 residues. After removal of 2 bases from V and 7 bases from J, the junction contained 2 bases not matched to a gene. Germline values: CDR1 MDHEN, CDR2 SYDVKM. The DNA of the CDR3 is TGTGCCAGCAGTTTAGGGACTAGCGGGACAGAGCAGTACTTC. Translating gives CASSLGTSGTEQYF.

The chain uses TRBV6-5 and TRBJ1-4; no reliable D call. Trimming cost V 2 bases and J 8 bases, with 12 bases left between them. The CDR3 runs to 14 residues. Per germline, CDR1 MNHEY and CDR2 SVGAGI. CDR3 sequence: CASSYAGFWEKLFF. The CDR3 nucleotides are TGTGCCAGCAGTTACGCGGGTTTTTGGGAAAAACTGTTTTTT.

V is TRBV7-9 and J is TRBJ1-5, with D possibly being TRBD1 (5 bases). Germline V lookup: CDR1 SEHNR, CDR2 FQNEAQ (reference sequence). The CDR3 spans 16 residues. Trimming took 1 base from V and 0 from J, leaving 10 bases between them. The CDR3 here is CASSLGGSNSNQPQHF. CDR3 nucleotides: TGTGCCAGCAGCTTAGGGGGCAGCAATAGCAATCAGCCCCAGCATTTT.

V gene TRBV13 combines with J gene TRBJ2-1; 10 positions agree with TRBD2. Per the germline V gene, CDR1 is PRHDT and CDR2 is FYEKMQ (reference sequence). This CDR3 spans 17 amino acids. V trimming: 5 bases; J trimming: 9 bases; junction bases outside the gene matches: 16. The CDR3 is CASSKKKQAGGPSEQFF. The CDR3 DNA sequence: TGTGCCAGCAGCAAAAAAAAACAAGCGGGGGGGCCGAGTGAGCAGTTCTTC.

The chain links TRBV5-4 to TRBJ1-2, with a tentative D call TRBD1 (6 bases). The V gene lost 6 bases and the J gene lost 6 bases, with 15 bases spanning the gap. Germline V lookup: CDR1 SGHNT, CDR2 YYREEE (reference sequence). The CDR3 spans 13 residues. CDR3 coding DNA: TGTGCCAGCAAGGGCAGGGCAGGGGATGGCTACACCTTC. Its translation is CASKGRAGDGYTF.